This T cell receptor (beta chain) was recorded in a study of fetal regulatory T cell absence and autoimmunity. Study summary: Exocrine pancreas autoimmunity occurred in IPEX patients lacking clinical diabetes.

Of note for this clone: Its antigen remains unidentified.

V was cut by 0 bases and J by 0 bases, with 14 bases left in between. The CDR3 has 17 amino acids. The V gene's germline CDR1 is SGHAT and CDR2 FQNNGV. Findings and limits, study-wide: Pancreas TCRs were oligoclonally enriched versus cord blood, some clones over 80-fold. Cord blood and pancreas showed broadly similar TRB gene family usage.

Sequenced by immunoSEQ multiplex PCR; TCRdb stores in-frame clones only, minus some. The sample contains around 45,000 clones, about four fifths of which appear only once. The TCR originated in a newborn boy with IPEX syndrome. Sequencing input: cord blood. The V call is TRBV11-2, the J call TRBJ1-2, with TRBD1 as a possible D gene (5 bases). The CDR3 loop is CASSLDIMWGPNYGYTF. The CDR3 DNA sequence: TGTGCCAGCAGCTTAGATATTATGTGGGGCCCTAACTATGGCTACACCTTC.